Following are 12 T cell receptor beta chains from one sample sequenced in a study. Via MiXCR, TCRdb re-called the RT-PCR reads, giving one row per CDR3 protein. Among more than 550,000 distinct CDR3 sequences listed, more than 13% were seen once. Material for sequencing was memory CD4+ T cells from blood. The receptors here all came from a female donor in good health, serving as a healthy control.

This clonotype came up a few times. The chain recombines TRBV5-1 with TRBJ2-3; D remains unclear. The V end was cut by 6 bases, the J end by 4 bases, with 12 bases between. The germline gives CDR1 SGHRS, CDR2 YFSETQ. The CDR3 runs to 13 residues. CDR3 coding DNA: TGCGCCAGCACCACTTTCTCCGCAGATACGCAGTATTTT. This gives the protein CASTTFSADTQYF.

In its sample, this clonotype was seen many times. V usage is TRBV5-1 and J usage is TRBJ1-1; D might be TRBD1 (5 bases). V lost 3 bases and J 1 base, leaving 10 bases between the germline ends. This CDR3 has 14 amino acids. Germline V gene data show CDR1 as SGHRS and CDR2 as YFSETQ. The CDR3 nucleotides are TGCGCCAGCAGCTGGACACAGGCGAACACTGAAGCTTTCTTT. This encodes CASSWTQANTEAFF.

This clonotype was counted only a few times. The chain has TRBV6-1 and TRBJ1-5; no firm D call. The CDR3 is made up of 13 amino acids. Germline values: CDR1 MNHNS, CDR2 SASEGT. The V gene lost 7 bases and the J gene lost 0 bases, with 7 bases spanning the gap. CDR3: CASKEISNQPQHF. DNA of the CDR3: TGTGCCAGCAAGGAAATTAGCAATCAGCCCCAGCATTTT.

The chain employs TRBV5-1 and TRBJ2-2; D might be TRBD2 (5 bases). The germline V gene encodes CDR1 SGHRS and CDR2 YFSETQ. With 0 bases removed from V and 6 bases from J, the gap between germline ends came to 12 bases. This CDR3 is built from 15 residues. CDR3 protein: CASSLALGDSGELFF. The DNA of the CDR3 is TGCGCCAGCAGCTTGGCACTAGGAGATTCCGGGGAGCTGTTTTTT.

The genes are TRBV20-1 and TRBJ2-5; 9 bases are shared with TRBD1. Unmatched junction bases numbered 12, after V lost 0 bases and J lost 7 bases. Germline V gives CDR1 DFQATT, CDR2 SNEGSKA (reference sequence). This CDR3 is built from 16 residues. CDR3 DNA: TGCAGTGCTAGAGAGGACAGGGGAAAACTGTTAGGGACCCAGTACTTC. Its translation: CSAREDRGKLLGTQYF.

The V and J genes are TRBV6-5 and TRBJ1-1; D ambiguous. Trimming stripped 5 bases from V and 7 bases from J, with 20 bases between. This CDR3 comprises 15 residues. In germline, CDR1 is MNHEY, CDR2 SVGAGI. The CDR3 nucleotides are TGTGCCAGCAGTCCGGGGAGGGCGGGCTGGGGTGAAGCTTTCTTT. Translating it yields CASSPGRAGWGEAFF.

This clonotype was picked up many times. The genes are TRBV12-3 or TRBV12-4 and TRBJ2-1; possibly TRBD1 for D (5 bases). Trimming cost V 6 bases and J 0 bases, with 9 bases left between them. This CDR3 has 14 residues. CDR3 sequence reads: CASRLDNSYNEQFF. The CDR3, as DNA: TGTGCCAGCAGGCTGGACAACTCCTACAATGAGCAGTTCTTC.

This clonotype showed up just a few times. This chain links TRBV6-2 or TRBV6-3 with TRBJ1-2; D unclear. CDR1 and CDR2 (germline): MNHEY, SVGEGT. V was shortened by 2 bases and J by 12 bases, with 13 bases between the two germline ends. The CDR3 loop spans 12 amino acids. Here the CDR3 reads CASSYEGSFNTF. CDR3 coding DNA: TGTGCCAGCAGTTACGAGGGAAGCTTTAACACCTTC.

This chain connects TRBV2 to TRBJ2-1; 7 bases line up with TRBD2. Germline V CDR1 and CDR2: SNHLY, FYNNEI. The length of the CDR3 is 16 residues. Germline trimming cut 4 bases from V and 5 bases from J; bases unmatched to any gene: 11. The CDR3 sequence: CASSGGRRERDNEQFF. Here the CDR3 DNA reads TGTGCCAGCAGTGGGGGAAGGCGGGAGAGGGACAATGAGCAGTTCTTC.

V gene TRBV25-1 combines with J gene TRBJ2-2; D gene ambiguous. The CDR3 runs 16 residues. Per the germline V gene, CDR1 is MGHDK and CDR2 is SYGVNS. Trimming stripped 7 bases from V and 5 bases from J, with 20 bases between. The CDR3 loop reads CASTKGSLLMTGELFF. CDR3 nucleotide sequence: TGTGCCAGCACCAAAGGCAGCCTTTTGATGACCGGGGAGCTGTTTTTT.

Only a few counts were recorded for this clonotype. V usage is TRBV20-1 and J usage is TRBJ2-1, with 8 bases that match TRBD1. Germline V gives CDR1 DFQATT, CDR2 SNEGSKA (reference sequence). Germline trimming cut 6 bases from V and 5 bases from J; bases unmatched to any gene: 6. This CDR3 spans 13 amino acids. This CDR3 reads CSAGGQANNEQFF. The DNA of the CDR3 is TGCAGTGCAGGGGGACAGGCGAACAATGAGCAGTTCTTC.

This clonotype has only a few counts. V and J are TRBV5-1 and TRBJ2-1; no definite D call. This CDR3 comprises 13 residues. Germline V gives CDR1 SGHRS, CDR2 YFSETQ. The V and J ends lost 4 bases and 5 bases respectively, with 10 bases between them. CDR3 sequence: CASSLLRNNEQFF. The CDR3 DNA sequence: TGCGCCAGCAGCCTATTAAGAAACAATGAGCAGTTCTTC.